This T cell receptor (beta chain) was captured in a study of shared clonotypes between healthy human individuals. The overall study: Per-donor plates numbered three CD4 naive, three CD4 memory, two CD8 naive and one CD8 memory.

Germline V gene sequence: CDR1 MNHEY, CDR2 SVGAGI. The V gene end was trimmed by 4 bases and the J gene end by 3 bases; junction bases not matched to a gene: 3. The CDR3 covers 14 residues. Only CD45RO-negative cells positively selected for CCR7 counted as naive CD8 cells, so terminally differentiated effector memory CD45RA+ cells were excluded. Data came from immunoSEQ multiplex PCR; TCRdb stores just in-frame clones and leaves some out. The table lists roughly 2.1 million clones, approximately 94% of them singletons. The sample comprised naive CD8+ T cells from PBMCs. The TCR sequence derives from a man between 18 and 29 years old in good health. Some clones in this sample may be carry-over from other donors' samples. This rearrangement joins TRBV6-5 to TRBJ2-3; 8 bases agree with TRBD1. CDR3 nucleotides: TGTGCCAGCAGTTTCAGGGGGCATACAGATACGCAGTATTTT. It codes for CASSFRGHTDTQYF.